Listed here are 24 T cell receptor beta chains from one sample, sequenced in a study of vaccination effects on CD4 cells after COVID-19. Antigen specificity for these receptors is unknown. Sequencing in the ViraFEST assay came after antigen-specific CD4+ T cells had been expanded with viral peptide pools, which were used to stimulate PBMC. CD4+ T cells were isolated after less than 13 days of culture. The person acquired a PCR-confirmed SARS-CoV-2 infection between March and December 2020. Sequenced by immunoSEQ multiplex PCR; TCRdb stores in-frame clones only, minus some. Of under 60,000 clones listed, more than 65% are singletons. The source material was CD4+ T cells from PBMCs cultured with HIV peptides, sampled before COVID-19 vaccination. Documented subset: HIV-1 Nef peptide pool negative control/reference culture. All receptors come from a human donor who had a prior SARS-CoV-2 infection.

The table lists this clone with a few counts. In DNA form, the CDR3 reads TGTGCCAGCAGCCACCGGGACGGGGCCTACGAGCAGTACTTC. This sequence encodes CASSHRDGAYEQYF. The chain uses TRBV5-4 and TRBJ2-7, with D perhaps assigned TRBD1 or TRBD2 (5 bases each). V was shortened by 4 bases and J by 2 bases, with 13 bases between the two germline ends. Germline assignment: CDR1 SGHNT and CDR2 YYREEE (reference sequence). The CDR3 has 14 amino acids.

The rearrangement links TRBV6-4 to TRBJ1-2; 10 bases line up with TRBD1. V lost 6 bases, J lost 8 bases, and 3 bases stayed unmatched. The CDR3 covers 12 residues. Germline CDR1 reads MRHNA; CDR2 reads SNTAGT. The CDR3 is CASRRTGGGYTF. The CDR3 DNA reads TGTGCCAGCAGGCGGACAGGGGGGGGCTACACCTTC.

CDR3 in amino acids: CASTLRTGGETQYF. The DNA of the CDR3 is TGTGCCAGTACCCTAAGAACGGGGGGAGAGACCCAGTACTTC. The chain links TRBV19 to TRBJ2-5, with TRBD2 matching 7 bases. V lost 7 bases, J lost 4 bases, and 9 bases stayed unmatched. Germline V gene sequence: CDR1 LNHDA, CDR2 SQIVND (reference sequence). CDR3 length: 14 residues. Looking up the rest from reference TRBV19 and TRBJ2-5 gives the full variable domain: DGGITQSPKYLFRKEGQNVTLSCEQNLNHDAMYWYRQDPGQGLRLIYYSQIVNDFQKGDIAEGYSVSREKKESFPLTVTSAQKNPTAFYLCASTLRTGGETQYFGPGTRLLVL.

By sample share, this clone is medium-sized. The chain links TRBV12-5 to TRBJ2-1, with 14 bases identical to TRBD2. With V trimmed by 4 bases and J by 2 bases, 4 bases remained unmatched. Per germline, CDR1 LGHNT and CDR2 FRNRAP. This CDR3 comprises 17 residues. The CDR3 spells CASGSGLAGVAYNEQFF. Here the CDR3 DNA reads TGTGCTAGTGGTTCGGGACTAGCGGGAGTGGCCTACAATGAGCAGTTCTTC.

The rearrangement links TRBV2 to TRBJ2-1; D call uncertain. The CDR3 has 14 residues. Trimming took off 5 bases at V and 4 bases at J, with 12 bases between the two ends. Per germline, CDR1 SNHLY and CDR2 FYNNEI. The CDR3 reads CASSYELGYNEQFF. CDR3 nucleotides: TGTGCCAGCAGTTACGAATTGGGGTACAATGAGCAGTTCTTC.

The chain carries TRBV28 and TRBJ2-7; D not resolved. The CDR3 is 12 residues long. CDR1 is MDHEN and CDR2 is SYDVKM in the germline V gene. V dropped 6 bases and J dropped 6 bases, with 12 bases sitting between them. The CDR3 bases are TGTGCCAGCAGCTCCTATTCCGCCGAGCAGTACTTC. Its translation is CASSSYSAEQYF.

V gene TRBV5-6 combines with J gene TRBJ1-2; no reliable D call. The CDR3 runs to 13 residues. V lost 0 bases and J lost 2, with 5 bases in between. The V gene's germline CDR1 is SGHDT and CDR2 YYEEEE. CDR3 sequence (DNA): TGTGCCAGCAGCTTGGGCAGGAACTATGGCTACACCTTC. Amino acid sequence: CASSLGRNYGYTF.

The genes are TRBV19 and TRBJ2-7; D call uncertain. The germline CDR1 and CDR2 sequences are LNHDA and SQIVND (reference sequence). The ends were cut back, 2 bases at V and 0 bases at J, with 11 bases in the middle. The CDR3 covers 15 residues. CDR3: CASSILARSSYEQYF. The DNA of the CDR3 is TGTGCCAGTAGTATACTCGCCAGGAGCTCCTACGAGCAGTACTTC.

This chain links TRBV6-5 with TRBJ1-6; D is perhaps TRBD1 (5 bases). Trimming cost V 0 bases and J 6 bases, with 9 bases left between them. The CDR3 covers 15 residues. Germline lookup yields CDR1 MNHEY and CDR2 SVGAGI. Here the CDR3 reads CASSYSGQGNSPLHF. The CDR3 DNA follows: TGTGCCAGCAGTTACTCGGGGCAGGGTAATTCACCCCTCCACTTT.

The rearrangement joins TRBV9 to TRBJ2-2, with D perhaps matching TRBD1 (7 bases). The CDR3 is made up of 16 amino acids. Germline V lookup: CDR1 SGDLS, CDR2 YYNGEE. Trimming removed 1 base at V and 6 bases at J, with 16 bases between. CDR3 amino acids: CASSVFWQGGSGELFF. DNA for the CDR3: TGTGCCAGCAGCGTATTTTGGCAGGGGGGTTCCGGGGAGCTGTTTTTT.

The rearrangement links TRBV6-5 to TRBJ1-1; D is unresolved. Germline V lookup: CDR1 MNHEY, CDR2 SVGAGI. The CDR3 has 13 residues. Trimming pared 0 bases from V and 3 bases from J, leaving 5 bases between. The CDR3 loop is CASSYSWDTEAFF. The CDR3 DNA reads TGTGCCAGCAGTTACTCCTGGGACACTGAAGCTTTCTTT.

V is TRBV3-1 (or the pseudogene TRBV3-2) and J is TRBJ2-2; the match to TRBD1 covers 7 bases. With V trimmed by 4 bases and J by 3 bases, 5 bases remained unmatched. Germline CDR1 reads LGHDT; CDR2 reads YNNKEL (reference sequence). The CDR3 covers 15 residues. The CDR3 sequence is CASSRRDRYTGELFF. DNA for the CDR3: TGTGCCAGCAGCCGCCGGGACAGATACACCGGGGAGCTGTTTTTT.

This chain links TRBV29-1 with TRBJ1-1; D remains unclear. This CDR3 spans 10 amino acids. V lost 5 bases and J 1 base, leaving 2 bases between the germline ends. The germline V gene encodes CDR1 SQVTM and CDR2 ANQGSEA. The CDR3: CSVSNTEAFF. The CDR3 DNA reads TGCAGCGTTTCGAACACTGAAGCTTTCTTT.

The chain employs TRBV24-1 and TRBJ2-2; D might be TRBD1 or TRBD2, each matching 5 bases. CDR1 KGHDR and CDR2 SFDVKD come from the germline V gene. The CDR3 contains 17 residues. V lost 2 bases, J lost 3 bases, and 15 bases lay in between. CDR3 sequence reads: CATSDSTPGSYTGELFF. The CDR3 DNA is TGTGCCACCAGTGATTCCACACCAGGGAGCTACACCGGGGAGCTGTTTTTT.

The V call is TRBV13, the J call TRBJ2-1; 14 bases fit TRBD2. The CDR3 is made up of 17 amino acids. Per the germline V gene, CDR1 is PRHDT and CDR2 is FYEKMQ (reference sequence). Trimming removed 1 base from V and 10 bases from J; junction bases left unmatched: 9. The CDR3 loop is CASSLEAGTSGGTEQFF. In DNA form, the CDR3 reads TGTGCCAGCAGCTTAGAAGCCGGGACTAGCGGGGGAACCGAGCAGTTCTTC.

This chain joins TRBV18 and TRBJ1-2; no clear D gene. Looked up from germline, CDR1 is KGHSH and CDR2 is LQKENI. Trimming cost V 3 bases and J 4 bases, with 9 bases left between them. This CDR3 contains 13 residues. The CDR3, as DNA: TGTGCCAGCTCACCTTGGGAGTTCTATGGCTACACCTTC. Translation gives CASSPWEFYGYTF.

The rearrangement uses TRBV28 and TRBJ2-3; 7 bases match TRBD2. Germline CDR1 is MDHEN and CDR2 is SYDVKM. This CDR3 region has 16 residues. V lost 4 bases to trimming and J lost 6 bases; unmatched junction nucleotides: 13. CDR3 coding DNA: TGTGCCAGCAGTTCTCCCCGCGGCGGGGGAACGGATACGCAGTATTTT. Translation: CASSSPRGGGTDTQYF.

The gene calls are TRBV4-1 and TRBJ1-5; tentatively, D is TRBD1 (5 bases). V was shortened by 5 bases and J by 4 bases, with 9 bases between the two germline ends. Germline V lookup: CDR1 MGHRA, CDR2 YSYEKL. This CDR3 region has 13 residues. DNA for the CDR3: TGCGCCAGCAGCGTCAGGGAAAATCAGCCCCAGCATTTT. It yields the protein CASSVRENQPQHF.

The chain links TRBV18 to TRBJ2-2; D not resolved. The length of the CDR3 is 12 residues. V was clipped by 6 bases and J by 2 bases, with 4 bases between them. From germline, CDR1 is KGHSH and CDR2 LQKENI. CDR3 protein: CASSTNTGELFF. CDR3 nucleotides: TGTGCCAGCTCTACCAACACCGGGGAGCTGTTTTTT.

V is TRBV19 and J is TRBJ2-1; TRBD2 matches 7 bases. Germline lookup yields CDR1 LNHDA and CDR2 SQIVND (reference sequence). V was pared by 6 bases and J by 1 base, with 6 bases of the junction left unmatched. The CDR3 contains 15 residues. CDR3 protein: CASSPGRESYNEQFF. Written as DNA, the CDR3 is TGTGCCAGTAGCCCTGGGCGGGAGTCCTACAATGAGCAGTTCTTC.

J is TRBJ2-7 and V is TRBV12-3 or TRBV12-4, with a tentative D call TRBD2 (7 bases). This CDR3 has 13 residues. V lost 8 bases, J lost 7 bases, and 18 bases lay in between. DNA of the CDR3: TGTGCCAGCTTAAATACAGGGACTAATGAGCAGTACTTC. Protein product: CASLNTGTNEQYF.

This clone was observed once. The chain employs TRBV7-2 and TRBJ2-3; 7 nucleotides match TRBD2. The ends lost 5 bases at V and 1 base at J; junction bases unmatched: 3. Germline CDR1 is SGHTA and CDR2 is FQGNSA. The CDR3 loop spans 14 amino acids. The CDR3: CASSPSGRTDTQYF. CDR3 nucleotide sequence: TGTGCCAGCAGCCCTAGCGGACGCACAGATACGCAGTATTTT.

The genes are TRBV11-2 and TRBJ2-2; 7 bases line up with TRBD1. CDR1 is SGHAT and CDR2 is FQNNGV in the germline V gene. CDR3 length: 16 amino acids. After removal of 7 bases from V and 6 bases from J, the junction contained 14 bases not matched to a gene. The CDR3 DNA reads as TGTGCCAGCAACCCCACCACAGGGGACACGCCCGGGGAGCTGTTTTTT. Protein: CASNPTTGDTPGELFF.

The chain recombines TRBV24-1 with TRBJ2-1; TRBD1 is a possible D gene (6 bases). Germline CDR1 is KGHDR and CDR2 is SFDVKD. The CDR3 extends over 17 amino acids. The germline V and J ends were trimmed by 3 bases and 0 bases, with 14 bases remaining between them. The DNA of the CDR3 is TGTGCCACCAGTGATGGGGGCGTCGGTAGCTCCTACAATGAGCAGTTCTTC. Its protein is CATSDGGVGSSYNEQFF.